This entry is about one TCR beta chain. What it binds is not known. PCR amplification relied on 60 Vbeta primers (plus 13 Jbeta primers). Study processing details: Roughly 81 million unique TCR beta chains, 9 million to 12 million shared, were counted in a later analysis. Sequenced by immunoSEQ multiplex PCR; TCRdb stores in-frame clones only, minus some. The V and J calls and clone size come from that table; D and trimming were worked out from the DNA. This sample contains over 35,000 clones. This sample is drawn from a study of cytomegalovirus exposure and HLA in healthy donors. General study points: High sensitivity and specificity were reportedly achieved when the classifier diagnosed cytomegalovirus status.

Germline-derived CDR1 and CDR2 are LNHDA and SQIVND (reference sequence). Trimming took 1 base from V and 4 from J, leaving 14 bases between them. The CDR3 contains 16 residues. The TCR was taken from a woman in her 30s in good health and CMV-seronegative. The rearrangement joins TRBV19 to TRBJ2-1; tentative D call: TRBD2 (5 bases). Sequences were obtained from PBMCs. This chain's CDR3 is CASSIVDGGSYNEQFF. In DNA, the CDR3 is TGTGCCAGTAGTATAGTTGACGGAGGAAGTTACAATGAGCAGTTCTTC.